Listed below are T cell receptor beta chains from one sample, sequenced in a study of shared clonotypes between healthy human individuals. Measured with immunoSEQ multiplex PCR; TCRdb has only the in-frame clones, and not every one. This table has about 600,000 clones, around 78% appearing once. Sample: PBMCs. The source of these receptors is a woman aged 40 to 50 in good health. Some clones in this sample may be carry-over from other donors' samples. Both conserved end residues are trimmed from each CDR3.

V gene: TRBV4-2
J gene: TRBJ1-5
CDR3 protein: ASSQEVGGRGQPQH

V gene: TRBV14
J gene: TRBJ2-1
CDR3 protein: ASSQDGWGEQF

V gene: TRBV30
J gene: TRBJ2-7
CDR3 protein: AWKNSYEQY

V gene: TRBV29-1
J gene: TRBJ1-2
CDR3 protein: SVVQVYGYT

V gene: TRBV13
J gene: TRBJ2-6
CDR3 protein: ASSLVTGTISGANVLT

V gene: TRBV2
J gene: TRBJ2-3
CDR3 protein: ASSAAGLDTQY

V gene: TRBV20-1
J gene: TRBJ2-7
CDR3 protein: SAPTAGPTS

V gene: TRBV7-9
J gene: TRBJ1-4
CDR3 protein: ASSQGTNEKLF

V gene: TRBV18
J gene: TRBJ2-7
CDR3 protein: ASSPRLAADTYEQY

V gene: TRBV27
J gene: TRBJ1-2
CDR3 protein: ASSPRQGAYNGYT

V gene: TRBV11-2
J gene: TRBJ2-5
CDR3 protein: ASSPGTGVAQY

V gene: TRBV6-1
J gene: TRBJ2-5
CDR3 protein: ASRETVGQQETQY

V gene: TRBV5-1
J gene: TRBJ2-5
CDR3 protein: ASSLGTEETQY

V gene: TRBV7-8
J gene: TRBJ2-3
CDR3 protein: ASSFNSPDTQY

V gene: TRBV5-1
J gene: TRBJ2-7
CDR3 protein: ASSSGLAGVYEQY

V gene: TRBV11-3
J gene: TRBJ2-7
CDR3 protein: ASSSWLGDEQY

V gene: TRBV5-1
J gene: TRBJ2-2
CDR3 protein: ASSSTGDQNTGELF